This T cell receptor beta chain appears in the sequencing data of a study of blood T cell repertoires in COVID-19. About the research overall: The analysed material was cDNA or gDNA that came from T cells, B-cell-depleted T cells, or PBMCs.

Produced via immunoSEQ multiplex PCR; TCRdb's table is partial and in-frame only. The top ten hold approximately 5.1% of the sample, which has 100,000 to 120,000 clones, approximately 85% seen once. In this sample, this clone turned up once. Unmatched junction bases numbered 5, after V lost 4 bases and J lost 4 bases. CDR1 is WSHSY, CDR2 SAAADI, per germline. This CDR3 is 14 amino acids long. J is TRBJ2-5 and V is TRBV10-2; 8 bases are shared with TRBD1. This TCR derives from a woman aged 55-69 years with COVID-19, enrolled during active disease. The specimen was peripheral blood. CDR3 sequence reads: CASSGTTGAETQYF. The CDR3 nucleotides are TGCGCCAGCAGTGGGACGACAGGGGCAGAGACCCAGTACTTC.